This passage covers 10 T cell receptor beta chains from one sample sequenced in a study of blood T cell repertoires in COVID-19. Produced via immunoSEQ multiplex PCR; TCRdb's table is partial and in-frame only. The sample lists some 90,000 clones, 86% seen once, with 1.2% in the top ten. The sample taken for sequencing was peripheral blood. The receptors were sampled from a man older than 75 with active or convalescent COVID-19.

There are a few counts of this clone. The CDR3 region is CASSLVQLNTGELFF. CDR3 sequence (DNA): TGTGCCAGCAGCTTAGTACAGCTGAACACCGGGGAGCTGTTTTTT. V gene TRBV7-2 combines with J gene TRBJ2-2; D gene uncertain. The CDR3 has 15 residues. Germline CDR1 SGHTA, CDR2 FQGNSA. V dropped 1 base and J dropped 1 base, with 7 bases sitting between them.

This clone was recorded only once. The chain couples TRBV5-6 to TRBJ1-2, with D unresolved. CDR3 length: 12 amino acids. CDR1 SGHDT and CDR2 YYEEEE come from the germline V gene. The V end lost 2 bases, the J end lost 4 bases, and 6 bases lay between the germline ends. The CDR3 is CASSFSSYGYTF. CDR3 nucleotide sequence: TGTGCCAGCAGCTTTTCTAGCTATGGCTACACCTTC.

A remark on this clone: The junction differs from germline at one of its ends, possibly a read error. V and J are TRBV7-7 and TRBJ2-5; 14 bases are shared with TRBD2. Germline loops: CDR1 SSHAT, CDR2 FNYEAQ (reference sequence). The CDR3 spans 15 residues. The CDR3 coding sequence is TGTGCTAGCAGCCCGGGACTAGCGGGAGCGGAGACCCAGTACTTC. Its translation is CASSPGLAGAETQYF.

The chain carries TRBV4-3 and TRBJ1-6; 8 bases map to TRBD1. Trimming cost V 4 bases and J 7 bases; bases outside gene matches: 6. Germline CDR1 reads LGHNA; CDR2 reads YSLEER. The CDR3 totals 15 residues. CDR3 in DNA: TGCGCCAGCAGCCGAAGCCGGGACAGGAATTCACCCCTCCACTTT. Protein sequence: CASSRSRDRNSPLHF.

The chain recombines TRBV5-4 with TRBJ2-1, with TRBD2 matching 10 bases. Looked up from germline, CDR1 is SGHNT and CDR2 is YYREEE (reference sequence). Trimming removed 4 bases from V and 8 bases from J; junction bases left unmatched: 9. This CDR3 contains 15 residues. The CDR3 loop is CASSRTSGASDEQFF. For the CDR3, the DNA is TGTGCCAGCAGCCGAACTAGCGGGGCTTCAGATGAGCAGTTCTTC.

V usage is TRBV5-1 and J usage is TRBJ2-1; TRBD2 aligns across 12 bases. Looked up from germline, CDR1 is SGHRS and CDR2 is YFSETQ. V lost 6 bases and J lost 2; bases outside the gene matches: 3. The CDR3 is 15 residues long. The chain's CDR3 is CASMPSGRAYNEQFF. The CDR3 bases are TGCGCCAGCATGCCTAGCGGGAGGGCCTACAATGAGCAGTTCTTC. The full variable domain, its missing parts supplied by reference TRBV5-1 and TRBJ2-1, is KAGVTQTPRYLIKTRGQQVTLSCSPISGHRSVSWYQQTPGQGLQFLFEYFSETQRNKGNFPGRFSGRQFSNSRSEMNVSTLELGDSALYLCASMPSGRAYNEQFFGPGTRLTVL.

Concerning this clone itself: Other nucleotide sequences in the sample specify the same CDR3. The V gene is TRBV3-1 (or the pseudogene TRBV3-2), the J gene TRBJ1-2, with D possibly TRBD1 on 5 matching bases. The germline V and J ends were trimmed by 4 bases and 2 bases, with 8 bases remaining between them. Germline CDR1 reads LGHDT; CDR2 reads YNNKEL (reference sequence). This CDR3 is built from 13 residues. The CDR3, as DNA: TGTGCCAGCAGCCCCACAGGAAACTATGGCTACACCTTC. This gives the protein CASSPTGNYGYTF.

The rearrangement uses TRBV2 and TRBJ2-5; 7 positions agree with TRBD1. The CDR3 runs to 12 residues. V trimming: 8 bases; J trimming: 1 base; junction bases outside the gene matches: 1. Germline V gene sequence: CDR1 SNHLY, CDR2 FYNNEI. The CDR3 protein is CASRDSQETQYF. The CDR3 bases are TGTGCCAGCCGGGACAGCCAAGAGACCCAGTACTTC.

The V call is TRBV2, the J call TRBJ1-1, with unresolved D. Germline V CDR1 and CDR2: SNHLY, FYNNEI. The CDR3 spans 14 residues. V was cut by 3 bases and J by 1 base, with 9 bases left in between. CDR3 sequence: CASSEDGGNTEAFF. In DNA form, the CDR3 reads TGTGCCAGCAGTGAGGACGGAGGGAACACTGAAGCTTTCTTT.

V usage is TRBV2 and J usage is TRBJ2-1; a possible D gene is TRBD2 (6 bases). The CDR3 extends over 15 amino acids. The V gene's germline CDR1 is SNHLY and CDR2 FYNNEI. V was trimmed by 7 bases and J by 8 bases, leaving 21 bases between them. DNA of the CDR3: TGTGCCAGCATCCCAGGAGCGGGTAATGTCGATGAGCAGTTCTTC. Translating it yields CASIPGAGNVDEQFF.